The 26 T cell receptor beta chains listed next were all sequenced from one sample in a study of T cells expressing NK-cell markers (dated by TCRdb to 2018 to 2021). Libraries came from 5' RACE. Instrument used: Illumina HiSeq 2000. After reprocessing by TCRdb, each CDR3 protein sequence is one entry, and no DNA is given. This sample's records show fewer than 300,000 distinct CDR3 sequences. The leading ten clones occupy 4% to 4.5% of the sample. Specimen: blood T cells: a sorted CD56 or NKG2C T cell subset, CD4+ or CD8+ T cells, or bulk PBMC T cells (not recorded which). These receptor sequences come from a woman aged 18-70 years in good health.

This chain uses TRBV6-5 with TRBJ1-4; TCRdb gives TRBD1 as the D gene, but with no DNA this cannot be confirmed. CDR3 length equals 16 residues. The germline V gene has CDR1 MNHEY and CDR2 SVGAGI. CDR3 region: CASSYSGDTTGEKLFF.

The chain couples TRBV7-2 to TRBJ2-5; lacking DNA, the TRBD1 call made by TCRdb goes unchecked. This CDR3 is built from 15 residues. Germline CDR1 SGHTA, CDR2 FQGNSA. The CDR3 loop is CASSLGNRAQETQYF.

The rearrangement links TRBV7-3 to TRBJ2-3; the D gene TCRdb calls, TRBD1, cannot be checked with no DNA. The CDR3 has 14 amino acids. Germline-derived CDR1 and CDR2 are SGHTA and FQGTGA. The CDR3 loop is CASSSQGVPDTQYF.

CDR3 sequence reads: CASSQVWDRQETQYF. The chain is built from TRBV14 and TRBJ2-5; TCRdb's D call, TRBD1, is unchecked because there is no DNA. CDR1 SGHDN and CDR2 FVKESK come from the germline V gene. The CDR3 contains 15 residues.

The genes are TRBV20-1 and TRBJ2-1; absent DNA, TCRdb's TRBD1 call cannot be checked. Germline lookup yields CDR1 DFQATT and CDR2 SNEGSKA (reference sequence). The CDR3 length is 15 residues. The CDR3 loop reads CSARKVGQGLGEQFF.

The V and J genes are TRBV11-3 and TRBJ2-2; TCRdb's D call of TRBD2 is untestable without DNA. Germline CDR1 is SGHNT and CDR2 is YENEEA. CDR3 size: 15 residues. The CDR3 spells CASSAGLADTGELFF. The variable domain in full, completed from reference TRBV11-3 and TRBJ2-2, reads EAGVVQSPRYKIIEKKQPVAFWCNPISGHNTLYWYLQNLGQGPELLIRYENEEAVDDSQLPKDRFSAERLKGVDSTLKIQPAELGDSAVYLCASSAGLADTGELFFGEGSRLTVL.

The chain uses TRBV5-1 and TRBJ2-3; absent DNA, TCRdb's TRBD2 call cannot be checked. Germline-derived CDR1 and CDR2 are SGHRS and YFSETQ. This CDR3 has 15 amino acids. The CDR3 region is CASISGAGVFDTQYF.

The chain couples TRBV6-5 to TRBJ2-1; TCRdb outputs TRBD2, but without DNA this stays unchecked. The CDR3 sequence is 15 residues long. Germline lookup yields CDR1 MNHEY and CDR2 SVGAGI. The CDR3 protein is CASSTRVAGVDEQFF.

The CDR3 region is CASSFAAGEQFF. The chain couples TRBV12-3 or TRBV12-4 to TRBJ2-1; the D call of TRBD2 rests on TCRdb alone, since no DNA is present to check it. The CDR3 extends over 12 amino acids.

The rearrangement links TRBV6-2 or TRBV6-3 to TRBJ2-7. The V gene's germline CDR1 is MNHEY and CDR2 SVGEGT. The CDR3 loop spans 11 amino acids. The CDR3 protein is CASRDRYEQYF.

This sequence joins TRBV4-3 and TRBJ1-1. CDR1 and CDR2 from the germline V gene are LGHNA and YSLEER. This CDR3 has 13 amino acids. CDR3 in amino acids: CASSQDMANGAFF.

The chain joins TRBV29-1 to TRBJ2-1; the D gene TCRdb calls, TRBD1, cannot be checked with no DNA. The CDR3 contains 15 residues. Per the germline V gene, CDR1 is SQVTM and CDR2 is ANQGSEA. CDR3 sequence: CSVEMAARTYNEQFF.

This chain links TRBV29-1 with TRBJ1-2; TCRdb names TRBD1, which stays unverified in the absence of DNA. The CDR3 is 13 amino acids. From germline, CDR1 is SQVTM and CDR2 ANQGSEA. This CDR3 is CSVGTGGAYGYTF.

The CDR3 is CASSPKLAGPYNEQFF. V gene TRBV9 combines with J gene TRBJ2-1; without DNA, the TCRdb call of TRBD2 cannot be checked. Germline CDR1 is SGDLS and CDR2 is YYNGEE. The CDR3 is made up of 16 amino acids.

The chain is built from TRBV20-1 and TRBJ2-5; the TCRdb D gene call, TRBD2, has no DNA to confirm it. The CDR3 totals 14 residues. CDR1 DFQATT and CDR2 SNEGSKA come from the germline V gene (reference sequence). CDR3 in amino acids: CSATGAGGRETQYF.

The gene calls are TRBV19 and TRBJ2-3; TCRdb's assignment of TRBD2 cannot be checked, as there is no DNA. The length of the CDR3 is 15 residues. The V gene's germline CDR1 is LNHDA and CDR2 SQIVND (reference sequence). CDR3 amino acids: CASSMTGSLPDTQYF.

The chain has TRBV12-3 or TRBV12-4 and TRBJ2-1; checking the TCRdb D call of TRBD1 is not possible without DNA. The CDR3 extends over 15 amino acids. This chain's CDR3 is CASRIQGSGYNEQFF.

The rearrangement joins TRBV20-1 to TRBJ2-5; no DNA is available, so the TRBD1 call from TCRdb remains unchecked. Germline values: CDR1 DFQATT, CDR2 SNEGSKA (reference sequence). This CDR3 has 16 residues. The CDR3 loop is CSASPLLVGVQETQYF.

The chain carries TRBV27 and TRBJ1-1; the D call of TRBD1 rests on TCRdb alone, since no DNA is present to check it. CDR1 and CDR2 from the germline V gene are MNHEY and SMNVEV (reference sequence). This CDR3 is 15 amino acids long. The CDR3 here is CASSWGPTDNTEAFF.

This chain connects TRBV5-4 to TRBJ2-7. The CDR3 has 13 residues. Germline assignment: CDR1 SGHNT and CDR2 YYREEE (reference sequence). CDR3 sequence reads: CASSLDNLGEQYF.

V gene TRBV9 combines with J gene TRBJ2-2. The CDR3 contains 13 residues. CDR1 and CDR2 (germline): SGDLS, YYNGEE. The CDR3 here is CASSVQDTGELFF.

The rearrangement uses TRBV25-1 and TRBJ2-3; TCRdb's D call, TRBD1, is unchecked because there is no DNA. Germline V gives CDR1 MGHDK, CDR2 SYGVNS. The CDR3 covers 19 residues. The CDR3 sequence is CASSSREGARVWGTDTQYF. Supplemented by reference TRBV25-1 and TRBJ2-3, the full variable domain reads EADIYQTPRYLVIGTGKKITLECSQTMGHDKMYWYQQDPGMELHLIHYSYGVNSTEKGDLSSESTVSRIRTEHFPLTLESARPSHTSQYLCASSSREGARVWGTDTQYFGPGTRLTVL.

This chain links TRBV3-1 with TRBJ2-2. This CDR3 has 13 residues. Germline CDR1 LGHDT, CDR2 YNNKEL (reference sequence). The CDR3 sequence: CASSQETAGELFF.

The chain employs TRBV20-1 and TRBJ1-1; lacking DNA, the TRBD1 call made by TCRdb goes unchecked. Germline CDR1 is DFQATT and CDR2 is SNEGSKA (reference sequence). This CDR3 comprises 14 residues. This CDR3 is CSAKPDRSNTEAFF.

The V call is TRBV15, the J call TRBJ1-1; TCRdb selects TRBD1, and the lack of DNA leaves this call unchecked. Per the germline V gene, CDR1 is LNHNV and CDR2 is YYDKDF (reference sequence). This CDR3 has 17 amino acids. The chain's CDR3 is CATSSQDRGVTNTEAFF.

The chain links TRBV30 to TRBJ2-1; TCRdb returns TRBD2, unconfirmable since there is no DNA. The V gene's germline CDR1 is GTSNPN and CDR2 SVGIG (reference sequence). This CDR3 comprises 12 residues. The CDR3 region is CAWRKPGLAQFF.